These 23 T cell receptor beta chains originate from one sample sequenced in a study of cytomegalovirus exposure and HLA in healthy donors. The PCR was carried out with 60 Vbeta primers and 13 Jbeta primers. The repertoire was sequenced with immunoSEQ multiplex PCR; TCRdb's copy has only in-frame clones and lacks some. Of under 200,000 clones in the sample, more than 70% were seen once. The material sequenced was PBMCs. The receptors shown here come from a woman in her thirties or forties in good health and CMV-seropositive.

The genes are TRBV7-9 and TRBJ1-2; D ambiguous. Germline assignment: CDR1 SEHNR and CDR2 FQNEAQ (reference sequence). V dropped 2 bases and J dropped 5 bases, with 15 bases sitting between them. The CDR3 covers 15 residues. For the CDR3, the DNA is TGTGCCAGCAGCTTAAGTTCGCGGTCCTCGTATGGCTACACCTTC. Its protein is CASSLSSRSSYGYTF.

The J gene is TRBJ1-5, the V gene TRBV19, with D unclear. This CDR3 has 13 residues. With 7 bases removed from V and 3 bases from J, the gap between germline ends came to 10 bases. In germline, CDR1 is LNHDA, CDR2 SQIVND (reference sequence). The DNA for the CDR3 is TGTGCCAGTATGGACTGGAACAATCAGCCCCAGCATTTT. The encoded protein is CASMDWNNQPQHF.

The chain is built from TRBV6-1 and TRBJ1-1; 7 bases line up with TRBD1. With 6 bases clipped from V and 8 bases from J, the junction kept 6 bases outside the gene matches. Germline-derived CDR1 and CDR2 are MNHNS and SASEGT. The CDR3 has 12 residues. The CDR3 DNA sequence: TGTGCCAGCAGGGAACCGGACAGGGAAGCTTTCTTT. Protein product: CASREPDREAFF.

The CDR3, as DNA: TGTGCCAGCAGTCCGTCGATACTGGGACAAACCTACGAGCAGTACTTC. The encoded protein is CASSPSILGQTYEQYF. The chain couples TRBV28 to TRBJ2-7; weak D call: TRBD1 (6 bases). The V gene lost 5 bases and the J gene lost 2 bases, with 19 bases spanning the gap. The CDR3 loop spans 16 amino acids. From germline, CDR1 is MDHEN and CDR2 SYDVKM.

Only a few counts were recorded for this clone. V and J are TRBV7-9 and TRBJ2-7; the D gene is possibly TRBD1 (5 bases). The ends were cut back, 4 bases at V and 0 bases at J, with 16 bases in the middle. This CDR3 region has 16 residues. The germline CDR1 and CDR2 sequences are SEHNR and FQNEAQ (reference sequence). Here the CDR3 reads CASSSHRQRSSYEQYF. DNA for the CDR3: TGTGCCAGCAGCTCACATAGACAGAGGAGCTCCTACGAGCAGTACTTC.

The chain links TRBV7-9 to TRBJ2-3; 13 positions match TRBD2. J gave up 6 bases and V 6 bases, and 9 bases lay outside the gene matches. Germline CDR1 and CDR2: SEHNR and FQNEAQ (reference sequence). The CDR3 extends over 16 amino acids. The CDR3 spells CASRNAGTSGNDTQYF. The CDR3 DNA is TGTGCCAGCAGGAATGCCGGGACTAGCGGGAATGATACGCAGTATTTT.

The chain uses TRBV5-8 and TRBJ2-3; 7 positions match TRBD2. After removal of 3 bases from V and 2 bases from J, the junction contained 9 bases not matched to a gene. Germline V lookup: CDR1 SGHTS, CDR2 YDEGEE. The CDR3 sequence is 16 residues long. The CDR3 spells CASSSGLVMLTDTQYF. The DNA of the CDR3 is TGTGCCAGCAGCTCCGGACTAGTAATGCTCACAGATACGCAGTATTTT.

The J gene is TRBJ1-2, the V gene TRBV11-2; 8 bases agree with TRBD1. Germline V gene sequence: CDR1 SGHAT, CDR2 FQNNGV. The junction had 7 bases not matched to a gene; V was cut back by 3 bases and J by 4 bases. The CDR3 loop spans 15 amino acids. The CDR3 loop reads CASSFSLGQGYGYTF. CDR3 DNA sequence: TGTGCCAGCAGCTTTTCCTTAGGACAGGGCTATGGCTACACCTTC.

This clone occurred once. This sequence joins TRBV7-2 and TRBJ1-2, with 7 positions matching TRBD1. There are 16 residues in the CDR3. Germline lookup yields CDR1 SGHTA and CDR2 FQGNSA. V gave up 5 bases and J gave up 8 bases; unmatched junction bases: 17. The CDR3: CASSLSGDRIRRGYTF. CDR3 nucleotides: TGTGCCAGCAGCCTGTCTGGGGACAGAATAAGGCGGGGCTACACCTTC.

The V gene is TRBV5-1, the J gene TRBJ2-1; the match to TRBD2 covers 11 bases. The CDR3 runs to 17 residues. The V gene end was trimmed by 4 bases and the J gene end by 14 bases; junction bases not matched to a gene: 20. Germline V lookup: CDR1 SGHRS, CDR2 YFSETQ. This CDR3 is CASSLLTGTSGPSREFF. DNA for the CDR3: TGCGCCAGCAGCCTCCTAACCGGGACTAGCGGCCCCAGTCGGGAGTTCTTC.

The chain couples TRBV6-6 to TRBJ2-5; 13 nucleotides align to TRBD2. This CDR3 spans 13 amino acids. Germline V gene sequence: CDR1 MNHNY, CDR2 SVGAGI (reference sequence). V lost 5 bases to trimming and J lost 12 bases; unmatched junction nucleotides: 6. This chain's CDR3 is CASSVGLAGRKYF. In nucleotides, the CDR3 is TGTGCCAGCAGTGTGGGACTAGCGGGGCGGAAGTACTTC.

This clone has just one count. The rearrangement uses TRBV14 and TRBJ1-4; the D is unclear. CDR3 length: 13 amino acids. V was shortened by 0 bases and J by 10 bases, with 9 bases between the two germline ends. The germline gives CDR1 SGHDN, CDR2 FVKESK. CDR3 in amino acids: CASSQDLGGKLFF. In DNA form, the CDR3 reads TGTGCCAGCAGCCAAGATCTTGGAGGAAAACTGTTTTTT.

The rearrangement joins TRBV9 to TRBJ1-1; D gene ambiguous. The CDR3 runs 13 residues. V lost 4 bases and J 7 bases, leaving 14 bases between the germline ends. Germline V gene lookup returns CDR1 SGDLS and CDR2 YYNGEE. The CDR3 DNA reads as TGTGCCAGCAGCAAAACGGGGTTTGGTGAAGCTTTCTTT. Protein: CASSKTGFGEAFF. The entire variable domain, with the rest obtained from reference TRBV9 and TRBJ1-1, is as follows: DSGVTQTPKHLITATGQRVTLRCSPRSGDLSVYWYQQSLDQGLQFLIQYYNGEERAKGNILERFSAQQFPDLHSELNLSSLELGDSALYFCASSKTGFGEAFFGQGTRLTVV.

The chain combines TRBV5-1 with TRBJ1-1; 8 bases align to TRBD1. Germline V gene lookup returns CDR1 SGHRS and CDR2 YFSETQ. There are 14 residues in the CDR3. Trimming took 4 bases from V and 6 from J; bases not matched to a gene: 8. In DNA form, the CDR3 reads TGCGCCAGCAGCCCAGGGACAGGCGGCGCTGAAGCTTTCTTT. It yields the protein CASSPGTGGAEAFF.

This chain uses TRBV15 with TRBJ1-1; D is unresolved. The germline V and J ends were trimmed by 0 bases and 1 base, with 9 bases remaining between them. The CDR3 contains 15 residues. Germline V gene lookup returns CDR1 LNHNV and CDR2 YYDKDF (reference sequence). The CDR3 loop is CATSREPDSNTEAFF. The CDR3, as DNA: TGTGCCACCAGCAGAGAACCGGACTCGAACACTGAAGCTTTCTTT.

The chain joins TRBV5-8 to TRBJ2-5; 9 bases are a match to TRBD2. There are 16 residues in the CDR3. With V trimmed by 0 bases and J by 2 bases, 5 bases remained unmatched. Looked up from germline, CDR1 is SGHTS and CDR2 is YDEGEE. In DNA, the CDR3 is TGTGCCAGCAGCTTGGGCCCCAGCGGGGGGCAAGAGACCCAGTACTTC. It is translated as CASSLGPSGGQETQYF. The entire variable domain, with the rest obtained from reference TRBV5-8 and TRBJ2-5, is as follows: EAGVTQSPTHLIKTRGQQATLRCSPISGHTSVYWYQQALGLGLQFLLWYDEGEERNRGNFPPRFSGRQFPNYSSELNVNALELEDSALYLCASSLGPSGGQETQYFGPGTRLLVL.

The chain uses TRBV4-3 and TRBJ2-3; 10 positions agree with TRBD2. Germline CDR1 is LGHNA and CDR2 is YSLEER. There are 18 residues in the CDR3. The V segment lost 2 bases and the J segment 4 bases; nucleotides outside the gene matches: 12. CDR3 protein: CASSQRPASGSQPDTQYF. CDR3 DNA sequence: TGCGCCAGCAGCCAACGTCCTGCTAGCGGGAGTCAGCCAGATACGCAGTATTTT.

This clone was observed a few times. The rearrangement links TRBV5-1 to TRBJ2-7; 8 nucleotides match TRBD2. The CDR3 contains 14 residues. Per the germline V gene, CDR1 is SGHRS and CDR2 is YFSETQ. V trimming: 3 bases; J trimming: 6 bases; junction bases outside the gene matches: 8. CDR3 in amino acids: CASSWTAGGFEQYF. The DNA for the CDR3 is TGCGCCAGCAGCTGGACGGCGGGAGGTTTCGAGCAGTACTTC. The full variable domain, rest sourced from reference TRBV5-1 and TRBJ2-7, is KAGVTQTPRYLIKTRGQQVTLSCSPISGHRSVSWYQQTPGQGLQFLFEYFSETQRNKGNFPGRFSGRQFSNSRSEMNVSTLELGDSALYLCASSWTAGGFEQYFGPGTRLTVT.

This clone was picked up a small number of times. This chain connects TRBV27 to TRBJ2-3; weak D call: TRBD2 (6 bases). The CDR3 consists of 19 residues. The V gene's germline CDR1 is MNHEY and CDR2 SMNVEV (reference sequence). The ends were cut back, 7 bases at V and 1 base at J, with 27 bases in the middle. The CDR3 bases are TGTGCCAGCACTCAATTCCTCGGAGCTTGGAGGGGAGGCACAGATACGCAGTATTTT. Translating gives CASTQFLGAWRGGTDTQYF.

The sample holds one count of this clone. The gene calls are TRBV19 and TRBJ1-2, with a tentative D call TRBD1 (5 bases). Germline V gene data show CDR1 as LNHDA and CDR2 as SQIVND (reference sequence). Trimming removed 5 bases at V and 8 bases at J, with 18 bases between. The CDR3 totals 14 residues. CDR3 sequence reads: CASSEGRTRGGYTF. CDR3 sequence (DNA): TGTGCCAGTAGTGAAGGACGGACCCGGGGGGGCTACACCTTC.

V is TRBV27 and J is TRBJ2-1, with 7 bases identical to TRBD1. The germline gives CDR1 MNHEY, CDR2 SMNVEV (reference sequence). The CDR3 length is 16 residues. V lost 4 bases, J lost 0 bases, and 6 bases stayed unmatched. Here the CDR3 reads CASSSPRGPSYNEQFF. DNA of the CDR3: TGTGCCAGCAGTTCTCCTAGGGGGCCCTCCTACAATGAGCAGTTCTTC.

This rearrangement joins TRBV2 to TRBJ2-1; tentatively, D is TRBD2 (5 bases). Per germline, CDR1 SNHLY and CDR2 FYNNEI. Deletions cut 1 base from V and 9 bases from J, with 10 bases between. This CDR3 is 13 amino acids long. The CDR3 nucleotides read TGTGCCAGCAGTGAAGGCCTAGCCAGTGAGCAGTTCTTC. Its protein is CASSEGLASEQFF.

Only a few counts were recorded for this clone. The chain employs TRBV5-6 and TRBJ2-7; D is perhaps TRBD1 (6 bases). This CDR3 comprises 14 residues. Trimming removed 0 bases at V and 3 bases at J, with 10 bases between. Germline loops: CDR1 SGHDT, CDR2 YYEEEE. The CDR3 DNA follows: TGTGCCAGCAGCTTGGGACAGGTCGACTACGAGCAGTACTTC. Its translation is CASSLGQVDYEQYF.